This entry lists 2 T cell receptor beta chains sequenced from one sample in a study of cytomegalovirus exposure and HLA in healthy donors. In the PCR, 60 Vbeta and 13 Jbeta primers were used. Assay: immunoSEQ multiplex PCR; the TCRdb copy retains only in-frame clones and omits some. Its table lists around 70,000 clones. The material sequenced was PBMCs. These receptors were collected from a woman in her 30s in good health and CMV-seronegative.

The V call is TRBV30, the J call TRBJ2-7, with D perhaps matching TRBD2 (6 bases). Trimming pared 4 bases from V and 12 bases from J, leaving 19 bases between. The CDR3 is made up of 12 amino acids. The germline V gene has CDR1 GTSNPN and CDR2 SVGIG (reference sequence). CDR3 sequence reads: CAWKDVAGPPYF. For the CDR3, the DNA is TGTGCCTGGAAAGATGTCGCGGGACCGCCGTACTTC.

As for this clone: This sample includes further DNA sequences coding for the same CDR3. This chain joins TRBV30 and TRBJ1-2, with unresolved D. Germline lookup yields CDR1 GTSNPN and CDR2 SVGIG (reference sequence). The CDR3 covers 12 residues. Trimming cost V 4 bases and J 5 bases, with 11 bases left between them. The CDR3 here is CAWTRGEYGYTF. Here the CDR3 DNA reads TGTGCCTGGACCAGAGGCGAGTATGGCTACACCTTC. The variable domain in full, with the rest retrieved from reference TRBV30 and TRBJ1-2, is SQTIHQWPATLVQPVGSPLSLECTVEGTSNPNLYWYRQAAGRGLQLLFYSVGIGQISSEVPQNLSASRPQDRQFILSSKKLLLSDSGFYLCAWTRGEYGYTFGSGTRLTVV.